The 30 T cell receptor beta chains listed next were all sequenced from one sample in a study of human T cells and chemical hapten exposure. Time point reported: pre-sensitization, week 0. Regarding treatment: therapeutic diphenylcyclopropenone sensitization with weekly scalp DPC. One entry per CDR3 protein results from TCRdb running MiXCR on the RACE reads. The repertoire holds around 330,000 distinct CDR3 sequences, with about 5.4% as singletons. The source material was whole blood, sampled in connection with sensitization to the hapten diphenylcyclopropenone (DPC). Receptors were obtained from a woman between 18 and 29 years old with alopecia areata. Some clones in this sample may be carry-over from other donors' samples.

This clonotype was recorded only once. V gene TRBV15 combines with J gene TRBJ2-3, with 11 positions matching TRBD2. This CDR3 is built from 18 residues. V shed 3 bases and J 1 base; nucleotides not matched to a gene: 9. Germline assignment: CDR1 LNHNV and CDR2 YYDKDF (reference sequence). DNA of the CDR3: TGTGCCACCAGCAGCCAGGAGCGGACTAGCGGGCGCACAGATACGCAGTATTTT. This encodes CATSSQERTSGRTDTQYF.

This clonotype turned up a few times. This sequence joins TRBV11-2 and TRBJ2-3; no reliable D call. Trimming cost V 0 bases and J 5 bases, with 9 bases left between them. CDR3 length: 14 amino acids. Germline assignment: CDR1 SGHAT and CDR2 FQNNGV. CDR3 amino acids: CASSLDPSRDTQYF. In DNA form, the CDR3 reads TGTGCCAGCAGCTTAGATCCTAGTCGAGATACGCAGTATTTT. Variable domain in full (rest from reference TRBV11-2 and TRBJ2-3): EAGVAQSPRYKIIEKRQSVAFWCNPISGHATLYWYQQILGQGPKLLIQFQNNGVVDDSQLPKDRFSAERLKGVDSTLKIQPAKLEDSAVYLCASSLDPSRDTQYFGPGTRLTVL.

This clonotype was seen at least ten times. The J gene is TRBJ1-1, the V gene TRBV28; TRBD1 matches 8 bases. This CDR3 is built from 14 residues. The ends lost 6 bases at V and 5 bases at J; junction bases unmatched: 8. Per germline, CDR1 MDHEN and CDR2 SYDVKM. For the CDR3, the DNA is TGTGCCAGCAGCTTAGGACAGGGTCTAACTGAAGCTTTCTTT. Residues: CASSLGQGLTEAFF.

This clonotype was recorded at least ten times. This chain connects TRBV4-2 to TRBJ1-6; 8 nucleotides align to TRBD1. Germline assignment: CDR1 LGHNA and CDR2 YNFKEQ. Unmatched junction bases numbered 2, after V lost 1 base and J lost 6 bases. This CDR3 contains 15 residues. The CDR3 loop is CASSQVGQGNSPLHF. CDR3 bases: TGTGCCAGCAGCCAAGTAGGACAGGGTAATTCACCCCTCCACTTT.

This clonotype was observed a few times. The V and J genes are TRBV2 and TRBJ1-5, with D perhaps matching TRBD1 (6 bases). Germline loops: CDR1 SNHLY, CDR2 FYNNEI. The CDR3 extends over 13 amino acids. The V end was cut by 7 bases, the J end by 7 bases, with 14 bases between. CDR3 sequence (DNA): TGTGCCAGCATTAACAGGGAGGGGCAGCCCCAGCATTTT. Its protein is CASINREGQPQHF.

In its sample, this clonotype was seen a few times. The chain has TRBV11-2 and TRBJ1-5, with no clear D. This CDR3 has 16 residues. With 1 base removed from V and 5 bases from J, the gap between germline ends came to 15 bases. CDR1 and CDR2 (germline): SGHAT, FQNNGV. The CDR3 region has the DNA TGTGCCAGCAGCTTAGGGCCCAGACCGGCGGATCAGCCCCAGCATTTT. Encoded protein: CASSLGPRPADQPQHF.

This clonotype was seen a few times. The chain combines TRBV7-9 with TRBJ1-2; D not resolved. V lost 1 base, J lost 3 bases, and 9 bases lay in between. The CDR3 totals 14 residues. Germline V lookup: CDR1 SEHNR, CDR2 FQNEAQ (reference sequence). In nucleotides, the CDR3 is TGTGCCAGCAGCTTAGAGGCAGTATACTATGGCTACACCTTC. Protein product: CASSLEAVYYGYTF.

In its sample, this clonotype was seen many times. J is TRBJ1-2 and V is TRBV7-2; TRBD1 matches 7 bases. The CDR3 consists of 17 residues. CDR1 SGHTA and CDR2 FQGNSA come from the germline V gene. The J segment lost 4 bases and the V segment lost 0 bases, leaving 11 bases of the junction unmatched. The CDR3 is CASSLAPDRRETYGYTF. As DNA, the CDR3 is TGTGCCAGCAGCTTAGCTCCGGACAGGAGGGAAACCTATGGCTACACCTTC.

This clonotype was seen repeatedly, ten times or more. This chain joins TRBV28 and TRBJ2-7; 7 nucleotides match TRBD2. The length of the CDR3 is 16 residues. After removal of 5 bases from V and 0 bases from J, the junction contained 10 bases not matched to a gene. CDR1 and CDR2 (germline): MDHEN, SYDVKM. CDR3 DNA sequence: TGTGCCAGCAGTCCCGGACCACTAGCGTACTCCTACGAGCAGTACTTC. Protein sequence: CASSPGPLAYSYEQYF.

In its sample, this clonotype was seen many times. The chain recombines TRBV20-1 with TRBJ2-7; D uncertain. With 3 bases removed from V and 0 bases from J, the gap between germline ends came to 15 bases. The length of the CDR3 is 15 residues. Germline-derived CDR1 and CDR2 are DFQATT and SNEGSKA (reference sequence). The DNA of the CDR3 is TGCAGTGCTAGTAGAATCGGTGGCAGCTCCTACGAGCAGTACTTC. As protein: CSASRIGGSSYEQYF.

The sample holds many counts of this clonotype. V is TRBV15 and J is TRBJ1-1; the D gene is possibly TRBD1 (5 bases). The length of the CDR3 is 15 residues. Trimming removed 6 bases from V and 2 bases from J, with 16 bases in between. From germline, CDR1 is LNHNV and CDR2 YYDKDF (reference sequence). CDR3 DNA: TGTGCCACCAGACCGCAGGGTGCGGGAAACACTGAAGCTTTCTTT. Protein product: CATRPQGAGNTEAFF.

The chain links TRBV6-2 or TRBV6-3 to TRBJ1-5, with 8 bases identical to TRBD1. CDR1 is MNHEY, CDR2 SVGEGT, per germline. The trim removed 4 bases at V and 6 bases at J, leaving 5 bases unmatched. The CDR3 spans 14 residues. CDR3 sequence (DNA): TGTGCCAGCAGTTGGGCAGGGGGCGGTCAGCCCCAGCATTTT. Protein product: CASSWAGGGQPQHF.

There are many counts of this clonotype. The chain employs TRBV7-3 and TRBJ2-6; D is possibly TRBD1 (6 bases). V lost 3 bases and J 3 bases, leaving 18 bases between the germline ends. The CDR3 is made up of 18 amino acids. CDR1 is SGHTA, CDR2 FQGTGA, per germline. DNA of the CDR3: TGTGCCAGCAGCTTTGTGGGGTCAGGGGCCGGTGGGGCCAACGTCCTGACTTTC. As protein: CASSFVGSGAGGANVLTF.

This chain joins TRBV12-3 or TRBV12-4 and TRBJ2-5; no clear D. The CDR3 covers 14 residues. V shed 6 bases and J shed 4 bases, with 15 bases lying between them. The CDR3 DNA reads TGTGCCAGCAGAATCCTAGGCCCGGTAGAGACCCAGTACTTC. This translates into CASRILGPVETQYF.

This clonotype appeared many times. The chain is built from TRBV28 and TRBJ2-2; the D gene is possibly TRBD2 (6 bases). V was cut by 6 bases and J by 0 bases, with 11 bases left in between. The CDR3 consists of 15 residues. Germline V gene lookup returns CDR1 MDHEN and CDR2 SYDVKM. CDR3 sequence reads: CASSPGGTNTGELFF. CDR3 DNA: TGTGCCAGCAGCCCTGGCGGGACGAACACCGGGGAGCTGTTTTTT.

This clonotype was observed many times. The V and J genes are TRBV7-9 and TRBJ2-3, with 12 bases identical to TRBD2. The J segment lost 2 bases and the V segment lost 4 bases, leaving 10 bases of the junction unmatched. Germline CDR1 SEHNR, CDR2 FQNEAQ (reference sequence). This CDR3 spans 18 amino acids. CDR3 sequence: CASSSTSGGHRSTDTQYF. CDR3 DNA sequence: TGTGCCAGCAGCTCTACTAGCGGGGGGCATAGATCCACAGATACGCAGTATTTT.

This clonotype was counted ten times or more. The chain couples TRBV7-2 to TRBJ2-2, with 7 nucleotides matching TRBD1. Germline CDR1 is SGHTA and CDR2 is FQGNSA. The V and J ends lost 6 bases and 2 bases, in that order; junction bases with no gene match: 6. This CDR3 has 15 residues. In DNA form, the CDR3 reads TGTGCCAGCAGTCGCGACAGGGCCAACACCGGGGAGCTGTTTTTT. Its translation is CASSRDRANTGELFF.

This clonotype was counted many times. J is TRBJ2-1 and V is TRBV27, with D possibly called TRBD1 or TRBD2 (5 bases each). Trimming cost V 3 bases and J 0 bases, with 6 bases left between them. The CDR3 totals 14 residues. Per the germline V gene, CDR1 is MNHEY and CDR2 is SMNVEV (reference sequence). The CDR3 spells CASSFGGSYNEQFF. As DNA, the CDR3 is TGTGCCAGCAGTTTTGGGGGCTCCTACAATGAGCAGTTCTTC.

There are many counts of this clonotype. As DNA, the CDR3 is TGTGCCAGCAGCCGACTCGGGGGCTCCTACAATGAGCAGTTCTTC. Residues: CASSRLGGSYNEQFF. J is TRBJ2-1 and V is TRBV6-2 or TRBV6-3; tentative D call: TRBD2 (6 bases). CDR3 length: 15 residues. Germline CDR1 is MNHEY and CDR2 is SVGEGT. Trimming took 6 bases from V and 0 from J, leaving 12 bases between them.

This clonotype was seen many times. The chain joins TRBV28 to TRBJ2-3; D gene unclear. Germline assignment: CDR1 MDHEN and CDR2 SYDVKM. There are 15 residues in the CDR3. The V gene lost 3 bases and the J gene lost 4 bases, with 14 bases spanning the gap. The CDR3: CASSFNLEGADTQYF. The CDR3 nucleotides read TGTGCCAGCAGTTTTAATCTTGAAGGCGCAGATACGCAGTATTTT.

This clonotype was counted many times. The CDR3 sequence is CASSLSGGARFQQYF. CDR3 nucleotide sequence: TGTGCCAGCAGCTTATCGGGGGGCGCTAGGTTCCAGCAGTACTTC. This chain connects TRBV7-9 to TRBJ2-7; perhaps TRBD2 as D (7 bases). The CDR3 contains 15 residues. Germline V CDR1 and CDR2: SEHNR, FQNEAQ (reference sequence). With 2 bases removed from V and 8 bases from J, the gap between germline ends came to 19 bases.

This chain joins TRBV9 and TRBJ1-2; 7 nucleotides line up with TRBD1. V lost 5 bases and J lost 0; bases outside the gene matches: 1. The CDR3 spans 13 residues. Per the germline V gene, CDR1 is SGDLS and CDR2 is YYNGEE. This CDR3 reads CASRQGANYGYTF. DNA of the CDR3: TGTGCCAGCAGGCAGGGGGCTAACTATGGCTACACCTTC.

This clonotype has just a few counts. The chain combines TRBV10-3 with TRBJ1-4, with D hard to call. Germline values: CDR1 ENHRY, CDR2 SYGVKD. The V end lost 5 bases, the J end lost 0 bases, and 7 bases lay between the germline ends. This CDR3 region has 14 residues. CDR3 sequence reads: CAISSLATNEKLFF. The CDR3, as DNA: TGTGCCATCAGTTCTCTTGCAACTAATGAAAAACTGTTTTTT.

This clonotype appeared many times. The CDR3 region has the DNA TGTGCCAGCTCGGGGAACACTGAAGCTTTCTTT. It is translated as CASSGNTEAFF. The chain links TRBV18 to TRBJ1-1; no reliable D call. V shed 6 bases and J shed 1 base, with 3 bases lying between them. The CDR3 has 11 amino acids. CDR1 KGHSH and CDR2 LQKENI come from the germline V gene. Combining the CDR3 with reference TRBV18 and TRBJ1-1 gives the whole variable domain NAGVMQNPRHLVRRRGQEARLRCSPMKGHSHVYWYRQLPEEGLKFMVYLQKENIIDESGMPKERFSAEFPKEGPSILRIQQVVRGDSAAYFCASSGNTEAFFGQGTRLTVV.

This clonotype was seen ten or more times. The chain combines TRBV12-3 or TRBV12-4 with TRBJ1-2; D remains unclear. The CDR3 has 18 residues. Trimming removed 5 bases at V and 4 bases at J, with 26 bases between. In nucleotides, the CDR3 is TGTGCCAGCAGTCTCAGAAGGACCTCACGTCCTTCTTCCTATGGCTACACCTTC. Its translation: CASSLRRTSRPSSYGYTF.

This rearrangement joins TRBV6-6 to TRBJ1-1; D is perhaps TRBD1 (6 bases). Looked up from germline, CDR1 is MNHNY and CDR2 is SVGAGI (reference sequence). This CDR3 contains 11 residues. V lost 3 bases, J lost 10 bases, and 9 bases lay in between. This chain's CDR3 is CASSYEGGAFF. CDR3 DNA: TGTGCCAGCAGTTATGAGGGGGGAGCTTTCTTT.

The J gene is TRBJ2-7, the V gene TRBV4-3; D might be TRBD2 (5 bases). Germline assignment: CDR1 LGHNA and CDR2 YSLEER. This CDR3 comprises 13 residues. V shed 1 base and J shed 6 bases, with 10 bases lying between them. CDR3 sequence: CASSQGQGGEQYF. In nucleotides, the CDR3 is TGCGCCAGCAGCCAAGGTCAAGGAGGCGAGCAGTACTTC.

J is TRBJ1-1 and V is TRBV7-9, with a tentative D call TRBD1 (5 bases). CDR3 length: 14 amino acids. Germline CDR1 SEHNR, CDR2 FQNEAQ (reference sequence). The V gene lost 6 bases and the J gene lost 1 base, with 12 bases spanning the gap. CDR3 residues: CASSDQGENTEAFF. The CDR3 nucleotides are TGTGCCAGCAGTGACCAGGGTGAGAACACTGAAGCTTTCTTT.

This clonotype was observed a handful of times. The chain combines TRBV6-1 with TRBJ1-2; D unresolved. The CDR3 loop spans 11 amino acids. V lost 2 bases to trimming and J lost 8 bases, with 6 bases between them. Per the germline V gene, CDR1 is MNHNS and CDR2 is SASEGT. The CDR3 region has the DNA TGTGCCAGCAGTGAATTTTCCGGCTACACCTTC. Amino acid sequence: CASSEFSGYTF.

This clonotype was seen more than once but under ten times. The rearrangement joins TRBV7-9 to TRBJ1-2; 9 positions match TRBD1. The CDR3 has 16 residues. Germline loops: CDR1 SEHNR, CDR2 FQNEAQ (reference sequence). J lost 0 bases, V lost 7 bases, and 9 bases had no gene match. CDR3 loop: CASNGQGIGPNYGYTF. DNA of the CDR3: TGTGCCAGCAACGGACAGGGGATTGGTCCTAACTATGGCTACACCTTC.